The rows below give T cell receptor beta chains drawn from one sample of a study of identical twins. Each CDR3 protein is one row after TCRdb ran MiXCR on the 5' RACE reads. The sample has approximately 230,000 distinct CDR3 sequences; 6.5% are singletons. This sample was also put to use in a study of T cells expressing NK-cell markers.

The sample was CD8+ T cells sorted from blood. These receptors were taken from a woman aged 18 to 35 in good health. Both conserved end residues are part of each CDR3. The order of the fields is clone size, J gene, D gene, V gene, CDR3 protein, CDR3 DNA. The D gene is left open where the match is weak. Clone size is stated in some rows and not others, as once, few, many or a class when expanded.

size: few
J: TRBJ1-4
D: .
V: TRBV7-9
CDR3: CASSPRDGATNEKLFF
DNA: TGTGCCAGCAGCCCACGGGACGGTGCAACTAATGAAAAACTGTTTTTT

size: .
J: TRBJ1-2
D: .
V: TRBV2
CDR3: CASYDSGYTF
DNA: TGTGCCAGCTACGACTCTGGCTACACCTTC

size: .
J: TRBJ1-2
D: TRBD1
V: TRBV7-9
CDR3: CASGETGNTVSGYTF
DNA: TGTGCCAGCGGAGAGACAGGGAATACGGTCTCGGGCTACACCTTC

size: .
J: TRBJ1-5
D: .
V: TRBV20-1
CDR3: CSARDRDDGWRQPQHF
DNA: TGCAGTGCTAGAGATCGAGATGACGGATGGAGACAGCCCCAGCATTTT

size: .
J: TRBJ2-7
D: .
V: TRBV7-6
CDR3: CASSLAVPYEQYF
DNA: TGTGCCAGCAGCTTAGCGGTCCCCTACGAGCAGTACTTC

size: few
J: TRBJ2-5
D: .
V: TRBV7-9
CDR3: CASSRSNGLETQYF
DNA: TGTGCCAGCAGCCGATCGAACGGGTTGGAGACCCAGTACTTC

size: many
J: TRBJ1-2
D: .
V: TRBV12-3/TRBV12-4
CDR3: CASSLAGDGYTF
DNA: TGTGCCAGCAGTTTAGCCGGCGATGGCTACACCTTC

size: many
J: TRBJ2-7
D: .
V: TRBV20-1
CDR3: CSAGRADTYEQYF
DNA: TGCAGTGCGGGCCGCGCGGATACCTACGAGCAGTACTTC

size: few
J: TRBJ2-1
D: .
V: TRBV20-1
CDR3: CSASYRSYNEQFF
DNA: TGCAGTGCTTCATATAGGTCCTACAATGAGCAGTTCTTC

size: .
J: TRBJ1-1
D: TRBD1
V: TRBV7-9
CDR3: CASTGRGHEAFF
DNA: TGTGCCAGCACCGGCAGGGGGCATGAAGCTTTCTTT

size: .
J: TRBJ2-7
D: .
V: TRBV4-1
CDR3: CASSQDRPRRDTTKTSYEQYF
DNA: TGCGCCAGCAGCCAAGATAGGCCGAGGAGGGACACCACAAAAACCTCCTACGAGCAGTACTTC

size: many
J: TRBJ2-7
D: TRBD2
V: TRBV12-3/TRBV12-4
CDR3: CATSPGGGLEQYF
DNA: TGTGCCACCTCCCCGGGAGGGGGACTCGAGCAGTACTTC

size: .
J: TRBJ2-7
D: TRBD2
V: TRBV27
CDR3: CASSLGGRAHEQYF
DNA: TGTGCCAGCAGTTTAGGCGGGAGGGCCCACGAGCAGTACTTC

size: .
J: TRBJ2-6
D: .
V: TRBV11-2
CDR3: CASSPMYLSGANVLTF
DNA: TGTGCCAGCAGCCCTATGTACCTCTCTGGGGCCAACGTCCTGACTTTC

size: .
J: TRBJ2-7
D: TRBD1
V: TRBV7-9
CDR3: CASSPQGQSYEQYF
DNA: TGTGCCAGCAGCCCACAGGGACAGTCCTACGAGCAGTACTTC

size: .
J: TRBJ1-4
D: TRBD1
V: TRBV27
CDR3: CASGPTGQGYLDEKLFF
DNA: TGTGCCAGCGGTCCTACGGGACAGGGTTATTTGGATGAAAAACTGTTTTTT

size: many
J: TRBJ2-7
D: .
V: TRBV11-2
CDR3: CASSLGQNYEQYF
DNA: TGTGCCAGCAGCTTAGGGCAGAACTACGAGCAGTACTTC

size: few
J: TRBJ1-5
D: TRBD1
V: TRBV5-8
CDR3: CASSWDSRNQPQHF
DNA: TGTGCCAGCAGCTGGGACAGCCGAAATCAGCCCCAGCATTTT

size: .
J: TRBJ2-2
D: .
V: TRBV6-1
CDR3: CASQDRWVGELFF
DNA: TGTGCCAGCCAGGACAGATGGGTCGGGGAGCTGTTTTTT

size: .
J: TRBJ2-1
D: TRBD2
V: TRBV7-9
CDR3: CASSLTLAGGREQFF
DNA: TGTGCCAGCAGCTTAACACTAGCGGGAGGGAGGGAGCAGTTCTTC

size: .
J: TRBJ2-3
D: TRBD2
V: TRBV9
CDR3: CASSAPRTSGPSTDTQYF
DNA: TGTGCCAGCAGCGCCCCCCGGACTAGCGGGCCTAGCACAGATACGCAGTATTTT

size: few
J: TRBJ2-3
D: TRBD1
V: TRBV6-2/TRBV6-3
CDR3: CASRHRDRDLTDTQYF
DNA: TGTGCCAGCAGGCACCGGGACAGGGACCTCACAGATACGCAGTATTTT

size: .
J: TRBJ1-4
D: .
V: TRBV2
CDR3: CASSREINEKLFF
DNA: TGTGCCAGCAGCAGAGAGATTAATGAAAAACTGTTTTTT

size: many
J: TRBJ2-7
D: .
V: TRBV15
CDR3: CATSRDREKYF
DNA: TGTGCCACCAGCAGAGATCGGGAGAAGTACTTC

size: few
J: TRBJ2-2
D: .
V: TRBV13
CDR3: CASSLGELTGELFF
DNA: TGTGCCAGCAGCTTAGGAGAGCTCACCGGGGAGCTGTTTTTT

size: few
J: TRBJ2-5
D: TRBD2
V: TRBV7-9
CDR3: CASRKAGVGETQYF
DNA: TGTGCCAGCAGAAAAGCGGGAGTCGGAGAGACCCAGTACTTC

size: .
J: TRBJ2-3
D: TRBD1
V: TRBV9
CDR3: CASSAQGAGTDTQYF
DNA: TGTGCCAGCAGCGCACAGGGGGCTGGGACAGATACGCAGTATTTT

size: few
J: TRBJ1-5
D: TRBD1
V: TRBV20-1
CDR3: CSGGQGINQPQHF
DNA: TGCAGTGGCGGACAGGGTATCAATCAGCCCCAGCATTTT